Included here is one TCR beta chain sequence, with context. The antigen remains undetermined. These data originate in a study of T cells in Graves' hyperthyroidism and ophthalmopathy. At the level of the study: At the time of initial diagnosis and before any treatment, peripheral blood was collected. Study-wide results and limits: The model identified upcoming ophthalmopathy a median approximately six months ahead of onset. Stable hyperthyroidism and ophthalmopathy were separated using 13 V-J signatures.

Isolation of PBMCs was performed on about 9.9 ml fresh peripheral blood. What was amplified from RNA transcripts were TCR beta CDR3 regions. When the TCR CDR3 underwent first-round RT-PCR, the HTBI primer set was used. TCRdb called the multiplex PCR reads again in MiXCR, with one record for every CDR3 protein. The sample lists 400,000 to 550,000 distinct CDR3 sequences, 13% to 15% occurring once. This clonotype was obtained from a woman aged 18-30 years with Graves' hyperthyroidism. Sequences were obtained from blood.

The CDR3, as DNA: TGTGCCAGCAGCTCCAGGGAGGCTCAGGAAAAACTGTTTTTT. Amino acid sequence: CASSSREAQEKLFF. The J gene is TRBJ1-4, the V gene TRBV3-1; possibly TRBD1 for D (5 bases). Germline V gives CDR1 LGHDT, CDR2 YNNKEL (reference sequence). V dropped 5 bases and J dropped 8 bases, with 15 bases sitting between them. The CDR3 is made up of 14 amino acids.